This TCR beta chain emerged from a study of naive and memory T cell subsets listed by TCRdb under 2017. At the level of the whole study: An open-source, UMI-based TCR alpha and beta sequencing pipeline was applied to sorted naive and memory peripheral blood T cell subsets. The results of the functional CMV T cell responses matched the IgG serology results in every case. RNA was DNase-treated and reverse transcribed with TCR constant-region primers, mostly using SuperScript III.

From the second PCR step on, the TCR alpha and beta chain libraries were amplified in separate reactions. CMV status of each donor was established by measuring IFNgamma production from CD4+ T cells after fresh PBMCs were stimulated overnight with CMV viral lysate. CD4 T cells were positively selected with Miltenyi beads, followed by positive selection of CD8 T cells from the CD4-negative fraction. After staining for CD3, CD4, CD8, CD45RA, CD27 and a live/dead dye, cells were sorted on a BD Aria II into four subsets based on CD45RA and CD27. A few healthy volunteers provided blood, and the blood of each volunteer was split into CD4 and CD8 T cells and then into four differentiation subsets. About 110 ml of peripheral blood was drawn per donor, and PBMC were isolated by Ficoll-Paque PLUS density-gradient centrifugation. The sorted cells were lysed in RLT buffer, after which RNA was extracted using a Qiagen RNeasy kit and kept at -80 degrees C.

This clonotype has only a few counts. Its antigen has not been determined. Per-nucleotide qualities are absent, and no much larger clonotype sits a single base away. Library preparation used UMI-ligation and nested PCR. The beta constant-region primer was an equimolar mix of two oligonucleotides covering both TRBC1 and TRBC2. Four rounds of PCR, combining the SP2 primer with nested alpha and beta constant-region primers, were used to amplify the ligated cDNA. A single-stranded oligonucleotide carrying the SP2 primer and a 12-nucleotide UMI was ligated to the 3' end of the cDNA by T4 RNA ligase 1. Incubation of the ligation reaction lasted about 18-24 hours at 16 degrees C. PCR2 was usually performed as a SYBR Green qPCR and halted at a preset threshold so that over-amplification would not occur. Every purification after the first one was done using Agencourt AMPure XP magnetic beads. Library amounts were measured by Qubit and library quality was assessed on a TapeStation, where the main peak was expected at around 650 bp. Sequencing of the pooled libraries was done on an Illumina MiSeq using v2 2x251 paired-end kits, which typically yielded roughly 0.85-2 million reads per sample. Each sample was pooled at 4 nM, and roughly 4.5-7% PhiX was included to help cluster recognition. Per the original workflow: Using tag matching that tolerated one base-pair mismatch, Decombinator assigned V and J genes to FASTQ reads that had been processed by Demultiplexor. By using UMIs, Collapsinator corrected both sequencing errors and the frequency errors caused by PCR heterogeneity. TCRs were translated and CDR3s were extracted from the conserved cysteine to the FGXG phenylalanine by CDR3Translator, with non-productive sequences being flagged. Gini, Shannon entropy and inverse Simpson indices were computed after subsampling the repertoires to the same number of UMI-defined TCRs. Clonotype abundance distributions were fitted to a power law by maximum likelihood within the linear range. For one naive CD8 sample, the pipeline and MIGEC produced similar UMI counts, unique TCR numbers and clonal distributions. In one analysis, naive TCRs also found in any memory subset of the same donor were removed from the naive repertoire. Repertoires were searched for approximately 7,000 CMV-associated CDR3 sequences compiled from VDJdb and a published dataset. Through fastp at Q25 and MiXCR, TCRdb rebuilt clones from the public reads, retaining in-frame beta chains. Rows are combined by CDR3 protein, so each entry shows the most common genes and DNA. For this entry, the V and J calls and clone size follow TCRdb and not the study's own pipeline. This sample comprises 95,000 to 110,000 distinct CDR3 sequences, roughly 15% of them detected only once. The top ten clonotypes cover 2.5% to 3.5% of the sample.

The CDR3, cysteine through phenylalanine, is 14 amino acids long. CDR3 DNA is the only sequence kept; it has 42 bases, read in frame from the first base. For CDR1 and CDR2, the germline V gene lists KGHSH and LQKENI. V is cut by 3 bases and J by 5 bases, and the space between the germline ends is 14 bases. Paper-wide results and their limitations: A few larger clonotypes were found in naive repertoires, especially CD8, and these larger clonotypes were possibly memory cells re-expressing CD45RA. Gini index rose and Shannon and inverse Simpson diversity fell from naive through CM, EM and EMRA in both CD4 and CD8 cells. No ground truth was available to validate the repertoire findings for the naive and memory subsets. A power law was followed by TCR abundance, with an exponent that differed between naive and memory subsets but was consistent across the three individuals. After error correction, only a single occurrence was seen for over 95% of naive TCR sequences, so much steeper abundance distributions were produced than in memory subsets. A clonotype was defined as a single alpha or beta chain sequence rather than as a paired alpha/beta receptor. RNA-based TCR counts may be affected by expression changes linked to T cell activation and differentiation.

The sequence came from a human donor in good health. The chain uses TRBV18 and TRBJ2-7, with the D gene possibly TRBD1 or TRBD2, each one fitting 6 bases. Sequencing input: naive CD8+ T cells from blood. Explained via the paper, the cell subset or site label denotes: naive T cells, CD45RA high CD27+. The CDR3 protein is CASSPPGALNEQYF. The bases read TGTGCCAGCTCACCCCCGGGGGCGCTGAACGAGCAGTACTTC.